The clone carrying this TCR beta chain was seen at least ten times. Its antigen is not identified. The data were obtained in a study of breast tumors, draining lymph nodes, adjacent tissues. Study observations and caveats: Tumor TCR diversity was below lymph nodes but above nontumor tissue. Luminal-like breast cancer showed significantly higher tumor–nontumor repertoire similarity than basal-like. The lymph node origin of tumor T cells was framed as consistent with a hypothesis, not demonstrated.

The germline V gene has CDR1 SGHRS and CDR2 YFSETQ. CDR3 length: 14 amino acids. Trimming shortened V by 0 bases and J by 7 bases, and 13 bases separated the two germline ends. Axillary draining lymph nodes of breast cancer patients supplied the node samples. TCRdb analysed the multiplex PCR reads with MiXCR anew, one entry per CDR3 protein. Of about 200,000 distinct CDR3 sequences in the sample, 30% to 40% were seen once. Sequencing used axillary lymph node tissue. This clonotype originated in a female donor with breast cancer. Some clones in this sample may be carry-over from other donors' samples. The chain carries TRBV5-1 and TRBJ1-2, with TRBD1 as a possible D gene (5 bases). The CDR3 reads CASSLGRGARGYTF. The CDR3 nucleotides are TGCGCCAGCAGCTTGGGGCGCGGGGCGCGTGGCTACACCTTC.